This TCR beta chain comes out of a study of blood T cell repertoires in COVID-19 (dated by TCRdb to about 2020). Study-wide context: Samples from collaborators originated in the United States, Italy and Spain and spanned both the acute and convalescent phases of COVID-19. The samples were drawn from two sources: the first 160 participants of the ongoing ImmuneRACE study, and 1,000 to 1,500 subjects contributed by 6 global collaborators. The prospective study material was composed of cDNA or gDNA derived from T cells, B-cell-depleted T cells, or PBMCs. The sample metadata nearly always contained a de-identified subject ID, COVID-19 status, age in years and sex. The repertoires were released in a freely available public database meant as a resource for research on the immune response to SARS-CoV-2. The dataset comprised deeply sampled blood TCRbeta repertoires from subjects exposed to, actively infected with, or recovered from COVID-19. Where available, HLA class I and class II types were obtained from metadata supplied by the sample provider rather than from assay-based typing. The full study reports these points: Clinical and demographic metadata were provided uncurated, with the amount varying by source and participant.

The immunoSEQ Assay, a bias-controlled multiplex PCR, was used to amplify TCRbeta CDR3 regions from genomic DNA. As for how the authors treated the data: Within the assay, amplification of reference gene primers was used to estimate how many nucleated cells each sample contained. Sequence reads were collapsed and filtered to measure the absolute abundance of every unique TCRbeta CDR3 rearrangement. Productive Simpson clonality was computed per sample as the square root of Simpson's diversity index over productive rearrangements. TCRdb provides this immuneACCESS table in a form limited to in-frame rearrangements. Some clones are lacking; in checked studies, under half of them reflect an unresolved V gene, and why the rest are absent is not known. The DNA was the basis for D and trimming; V, J and clone size are from that table. In all, the sample holds under 60,000 clones, and about nine tenths of those were seen once. 1.6% of the sample lies in the top ten.

Whole blood was collected in K2EDTA tubes by collaborating institutions according to the institutions' own protocols. Collaborator samples were shipped for TCRbeta analysis as frozen whole blood, isolated PBMCs, or DNA extracted from either sample type. About this clone itself: Its antigen is currently not known. The record has no base qualities; no much larger clone is one base away.

Including cysteine and phenylalanine, the CDR3 has 15 amino acids. Only the CDR3 DNA stays, 45 bases, in frame from base 1. CDR1 is given as SGDLS and CDR2 as YYNGEE, both from the germline V gene. Trimming removed 0 bases from V and 4 bases from J, leaving 13 bases between the germline ends. This chain joins TRBV9 to TRBJ1-1; TRBD1 is a possible D gene, resting on 6 matching bases. This TCR was sampled from a man between 60 and 70 years old with acute or convalescent COVID-19. Sequenced material: peripheral blood. The DNA sequence is TGTGCCAGCAGCGTAGATGGACAGCGGGGCACTGAAGCTTTCTTT. Translated, it reads CASSVDGQRGTEAFF.